The 13 T cell receptor beta chains in this list originate from one sample, sequenced in a study of cytomegalovirus exposure and HLA in healthy donors. Vbeta (60) and Jbeta (13) primers were used in the PCR. Generated by immunoSEQ multiplex PCR, the TCRdb table keeps only in-frame clones and is missing some. The table lists 55,000 to 85,000 clones, 60% to 80% of them singletons. Sequencing was done on a sample of PBMCs. The receptors originated from a woman aged 35 to 49 in good health and CMV-seropositive.

This clone occurred a few times. The chain joins TRBV7-3 to TRBJ2-1, with D possibly TRBD2 on 6 matching bases. The CDR3 contains 15 residues. CDR1 is SGHTA and CDR2 is FQGTGA in the germline V gene. The V gene lost 7 bases and the J gene lost 1 base, with 14 bases spanning the gap. The CDR3 nucleotides are TGTGCCAGCACCGTCGTTGGGGGGTCCTACAATGAGCAGTTCTTC. Translation gives CASTVVGGSYNEQFF.

The chain combines TRBV28 with TRBJ1-6, with D uncertain. The germline CDR1 and CDR2 sequences are MDHEN and SYDVKM. V gave up 8 bases and J gave up 7 bases, with 12 bases separating them. CDR3 length: 13 residues. The CDR3 DNA sequence: TGTGCCAGCGTTAGGCGGGAGAATTCACCCCTCCACTTT. It codes for CASVRRENSPLHF.

The chain combines TRBV2 with TRBJ1-5; TRBD1 agrees at 8 bases. V was clipped by 5 bases and J by 7 bases; unmatched bases: 10. Germline V CDR1 and CDR2: SNHLY, FYNNEI. CDR3 length equals 15 residues. CDR3 region: CASSSDREVGQPQHF. CDR3 bases: TGTGCCAGCAGTTCGGACAGGGAAGTGGGCCAGCCCCAGCATTTT. Supplemented by reference TRBV2 and TRBJ1-5, the full variable domain reads EPEVTQTPSHQVTQMGQEVILRCVPISNHLYFYWYRQILGQKVEFLVSFYNNEISEKSEIFDDQFSVERPDGSNFTLKIRSTKLEDSAMYFCASSSDREVGQPQHFGDGTRLSIL.

The CDR3 nucleotides are TGTGCCAGCAACTTTGACAGGGTCAATCAGCCCCAGCATTTT. The encoded protein is CASNFDRVNQPQHF. The genes are TRBV2 and TRBJ1-5, with 7 bases fitting TRBD1. Per germline, CDR1 SNHLY and CDR2 FYNNEI. V lost 7 bases, J lost 3 bases, and 6 bases stayed unmatched. The CDR3 contains 14 residues. Based on the CDR3 plus reference TRBV2 and TRBJ1-5, the full variable domain is EPEVTQTPSHQVTQMGQEVILRCVPISNHLYFYWYRQILGQKVEFLVSFYNNEISEKSEIFDDQFSVERPDGSNFTLKIRSTKLEDSAMYFCASNFDRVNQPQHFGDGTRLSIL.

V and J are TRBV9 and TRBJ2-1; TRBD2 aligns across 7 bases. V shed 3 bases, J shed 5 bases, and the junction held 14 bases outside the gene matches. Germline V lookup: CDR1 SGDLS, CDR2 YYNGEE. The CDR3 length is 17 residues. CDR3 in DNA: TGTGCCAGCAGCGAGTATGGACGGGGGACTAAAGACAATGAGCAGTTCTTC. Translating it yields CASSEYGRGTKDNEQFF. Complete variable domain (other parts from reference TRBV9 and TRBJ2-1): DSGVTQTPKHLITATGQRVTLRCSPRSGDLSVYWYQQSLDQGLQFLIQYYNGEERAKGNILERFSAQQFPDLHSELNLSSLELGDSALYFCASSEYGRGTKDNEQFFGPGTRLTVL.

The V gene is TRBV9, the J gene TRBJ2-1, with D tentatively TRBD1 (5 bases). Germline V gene lookup returns CDR1 SGDLS and CDR2 YYNGEE. V dropped 2 bases and J dropped 5 bases, with 17 bases sitting between them. The CDR3 totals 16 residues. In nucleotides, the CDR3 is TGTGCCAGCAGCGTCGATAAGGGGAAGATCAACAATGAGCAGTTCTTC. Translated, it gives CASSVDKGKINNEQFF.

This clone occurred a few times. As DNA, the CDR3 is TGTGCCAGCAACGACGGACATAGCGGGATCAATGAGCAGTTCTTC. As protein: CASNDGHSGINEQFF. This chain connects TRBV6-6 to TRBJ2-1; TRBD2 matches at 8 bases. V gave up 7 bases and J gave up 6 bases; unmatched junction bases: 11. This CDR3 has 15 amino acids. Germline CDR1 and CDR2: MNHNY and SVGAGI (reference sequence).

The rearrangement joins TRBV2 to TRBJ2-3; 12 nucleotides align to TRBD1. The CDR3 extends over 15 amino acids. V shed 6 bases and J 6 bases; nucleotides not matched to a gene: 7. Germline loops: CDR1 SNHLY, CDR2 FYNNEI. The CDR3 protein is CASSSGTGGFDTQYF. Written as DNA, the CDR3 is TGTGCCAGCAGCTCCGGGACAGGGGGCTTCGATACGCAGTATTTT.

The chain carries TRBV30 and TRBJ1-3; D gene uncertain. V was shortened by 4 bases and J by 4 bases, with 14 bases between the two germline ends. Per the germline V gene, CDR1 is GTSNPN and CDR2 is SVGIG (reference sequence). CDR3 length: 14 amino acids. DNA of the CDR3: TGTGCCTGGAAGACGGGAGGAGTGGGAAACACCATATATTTT. Translating gives CAWKTGGVGNTIYF.

The chain links TRBV5-1 to TRBJ2-5; possibly TRBD1 for D (5 bases). Germline lookup yields CDR1 SGHRS and CDR2 YFSETQ. V was clipped by 0 bases and J by 3 bases, with 6 bases between them. The CDR3 sequence is 13 residues long. The CDR3 coding sequence is TGCGCCAGCAGCTTGGTCAGGGAAGAGACCCAGTACTTC. Protein: CASSLVREETQYF.

About this clone: A junction boundary mismatches the germline segment, possibly from a read error. J is TRBJ2-7 and V is TRBV4-2; D perhaps matches TRBD1 (5 bases). The germline V gene encodes CDR1 LGHNA and CDR2 YNFKEQ. CDR3 size: 15 residues. The CDR3 DNA is TGTGCCAGCACCCAAAGCACAGGTGATTCCTACGAGCAGTACTTC. As protein: CASTQSTGDSYEQYF.

The rearrangement links TRBV6-5 to TRBJ2-1, with 11 bases lining up with TRBD2. Trimming cost V 2 bases and J 8 bases; bases outside gene matches: 8. The CDR3 contains 16 residues. In germline, CDR1 is MNHEY, CDR2 SVGAGI. The CDR3 DNA is TGTGCCAGCAGTTACCCTCGGGCTAGCGGGGGGTATGAGCAGTTCTTC. It is translated as CASSYPRASGGYEQFF.

V is TRBV5-6 and J is TRBJ2-3, with TRBD2 as a possible D gene (7 bases). Between the trimmed V and J ends, which lost 0 bases and 5 bases, there was a span of 16 bases. Germline loops: CDR1 SGHDT, CDR2 YYEEEE. The CDR3 covers 16 residues. CDR3 DNA sequence: TGTGCCAGCAGCTTGGTACTGGGGGGGGGCAGAGATACGCAGTATTTT. The encoded protein is CASSLVLGGGRDTQYF. Variable domain in full (rest from reference TRBV5-6 and TRBJ2-3): DAGVTQSPTHLIKTRGQQVTLRCSPKSGHDTVSWYQQALGQGPQFIFQYYEEEERQRGNFPDRFSGHQFPNYSSELNVNALLLGDSALYLCASSLVLGGGRDTQYFGPGTRLTVL.